This passage covers 9 T cell receptor beta chains from one sample sequenced in a study of OX40 agonist ivuxolimab in advanced cancers. The table came from immunoSEQ multiplex PCR; TCRdb's copy has only in-frame clones and leaves some out. The table records nearly 65,000 clones, about nine tenths of them present only once. The source was CD4+ or CD8+ T cells sorted from blood, collected in a trial of the OX40 agonist ivuxolimab. The receptors shown here come from an adult with an advanced solid tumor such as melanoma, head and neck, liver or kidney cancer.

The chain has TRBV7-2 and TRBJ1-4; D gene ambiguous. V was pared by 3 bases and J by 8 bases, with 19 bases between. CDR1 is SGHTA and CDR2 is FQGNSA in the germline V gene. The CDR3 has 16 amino acids. The chain's CDR3 is CASSLVPGGEREKLFF. CDR3 coding DNA: TGTGCCAGCAGCTTGGTCCCCGGTGGAGAACGGGAAAAACTGTTTTTT.

The chain employs TRBV6-6 and TRBJ2-1, with 9 bases that match TRBD2. Trimming took 5 bases from V and 4 from J; bases not matched to a gene: 9. Germline-derived CDR1 and CDR2 are MNHNY and SVGAGI (reference sequence). CDR3 length: 16 residues. The CDR3 bases are TGTGCCAGCAGTCTGGTAGCGGGAGCGTCTTACAATGAGCAGTTCTTC. This translates into CASSLVAGASYNEQFF.

J is TRBJ2-3 and V is TRBV27; D remains ambiguous. CDR3 length: 17 amino acids. Germline CDR1 MNHEY, CDR2 SMNVEV (reference sequence). V was cut by 6 bases and J by 4 bases, with 23 bases left in between. The CDR3 here is CASRITPQDLRSDTQYF. The CDR3 DNA reads TGTGCCAGCAGAATAACCCCCCAGGACCTTCGCTCAGATACGCAGTATTTT.

This sequence joins TRBV27 and TRBJ2-7; D remains unclear. The CDR3 runs 15 residues. Trimming left V 7 bases short and J 2 bases short, with 18 bases between. Germline V gene sequence: CDR1 MNHEY, CDR2 SMNVEV (reference sequence). The CDR3 reads CASIPDGVNPYEQYF. In nucleotides, the CDR3 is TGTGCCAGCATTCCCGACGGAGTAAATCCCTACGAGCAGTACTTC.

The V gene is TRBV21-1, the J gene TRBJ2-7; TRBD2 is taken as the D call from the table, unchecked against the DNA. TRBV21-1 is tagged as a pseudogene. The CDR3 consists of 15 residues. The CDR3 bases are TGTGCCAGCAGCGCAATCCTCCTAGCGGGCTACGAGCAGTACTTC. Amino acids: CASSAILLAGYEQYF.

The rearrangement uses TRBV9 and TRBJ2-1; tentative D call: TRBD2 (6 bases). Trimming cost V 0 bases and J 8 bases, with 9 bases left between them. Germline lookup yields CDR1 SGDLS and CDR2 YYNGEE. This CDR3 has 13 amino acids. Written as DNA, the CDR3 is TGTGCCAGCAGCGTAGAAGGCGGGGATGAGCAGTTCTTC. As protein: CASSVEGGDEQFF. Full variable domain (missing parts from reference TRBV9 and TRBJ2-1): DSGVTQTPKHLITATGQRVTLRCSPRSGDLSVYWYQQSLDQGLQFLIQYYNGEERAKGNILERFSAQQFPDLHSELNLSSLELGDSALYFCASSVEGGDEQFFGPGTRLTVL.

The chain joins TRBV29-1 to TRBJ2-5, with D perhaps TRBD2 (6 bases). This CDR3 has 13 residues. The V end lost 3 bases, the J end lost 7 bases, and 15 bases lay between the germline ends. Germline V lookup: CDR1 SQVTM, CDR2 ANQGSEA. CDR3 region: CSVDSRGTGTQYF. The CDR3 DNA sequence: TGCAGCGTTGACTCTCGGGGGACGGGGACCCAGTACTTC.

The chain couples TRBV5-1 to TRBJ1-1; no clear D. Germline assignment: CDR1 SGHRS and CDR2 YFSETQ. The CDR3 sequence is 13 residues long. The V gene lost 0 bases and the J gene lost 5 bases, with 8 bases spanning the gap. Here the CDR3 reads CASSLAYGTEAFF. The CDR3 DNA follows: TGCGCCAGCAGCTTGGCGTACGGGACTGAAGCTTTCTTT. Complete variable domain (other parts from reference TRBV5-1 and TRBJ1-1): KAGVTQTPRYLIKTRGQQVTLSCSPISGHRSVSWYQQTPGQGLQFLFEYFSETQRNKGNFPGRFSGRQFSNSRSEMNVSTLELGDSALYLCASSLAYGTEAFFGQGTRLTVV.

This clone was detected once. The rearrangement joins TRBV7-3 to TRBJ2-1; 14 bases agree with TRBD2. V gave up 2 bases and J gave up 5 bases; unmatched junction bases: 2. The CDR3 runs 16 residues. Germline lookup yields CDR1 SGHTA and CDR2 FQGTGA. For the CDR3, the DNA is TGTGCCAGCAGCTTAGAGGGACTAGCGGGAGACAATGAGCAGTTCTTC. As protein: CASSLEGLAGDNEQFF.